This TCR beta chain was documented in a study of CD8 T cell repertoires and HIV-1 epitope variants. Study-wide context: Epitopes were three Gag families plus Nef HW9 and YT9. General study results and limits: Most of the nine antigen-specific clonotypes appeared cross-reactive to autologous or escape variants.

A word on this clone: No antigen is known for it.

The repertoire was sequenced with immunoSEQ multiplex PCR; TCRdb's copy has only in-frame clones and lacks some. Among around 5,200 clones listed, about 67% were seen once. Germline V CDR1 and CDR2: SGHTA, FQGTGA. The CDR3 length is 16 residues. J was trimmed by 2 bases and V by 4 bases; bases with no gene match: 4. The chain links TRBV7-3 to TRBJ2-1; TRBD1 matches 11 bases. The TCR sequence derives from a male donor with HIV. Sequencing input: cultured CD8+ T cells derived from PBMCs. The CDR3 nucleotides are TGTGCCAGCAGCTCTTGGGGACAGGGGGCCTACAATGAGCAGTTCTTC. This sequence encodes CASSSWGQGAYNEQFF.